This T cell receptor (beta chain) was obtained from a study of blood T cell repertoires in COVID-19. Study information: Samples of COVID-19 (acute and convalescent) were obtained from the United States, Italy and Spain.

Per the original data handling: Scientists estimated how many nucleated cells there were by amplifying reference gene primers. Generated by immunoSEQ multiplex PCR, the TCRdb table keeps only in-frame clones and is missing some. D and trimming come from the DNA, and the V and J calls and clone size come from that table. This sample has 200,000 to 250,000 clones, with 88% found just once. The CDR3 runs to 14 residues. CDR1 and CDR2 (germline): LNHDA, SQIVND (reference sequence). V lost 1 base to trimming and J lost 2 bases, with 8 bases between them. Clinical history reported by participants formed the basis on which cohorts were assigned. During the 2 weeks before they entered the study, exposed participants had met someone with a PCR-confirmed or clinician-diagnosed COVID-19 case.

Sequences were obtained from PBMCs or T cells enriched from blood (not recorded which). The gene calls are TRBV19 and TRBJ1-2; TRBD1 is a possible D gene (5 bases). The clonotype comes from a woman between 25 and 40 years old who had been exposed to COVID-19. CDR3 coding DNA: TGTGCCAGTAGTATAGGGGGACTCAACTATGGCTACACCTTC. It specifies CASSIGGLNYGYTF.